This T cell receptor beta chain was profiled in a study of blood T cell repertoires in COVID-19. Germline lookup yields CDR1 LGHNA and CDR2 YSLEER. The ends lost 8 bases at V and 1 base at J; junction bases unmatched: 4. This CDR3 region has 14 residues. In the original processing: Estimated nucleated cell counts came from reference gene primer amplification. Method: immunoSEQ multiplex PCR; TCRdb's copy keeps in-frame clones and lacks some. The V and J calls and clone size come from that table; D and trimming were worked out from the DNA. The data show 45,000 to 55,000 clones, with roughly 84% seen just once and 1.6% held by the top ten.

The sample taken for sequencing was peripheral blood. This TCR was sampled from a man between 45 and 60 years old with acute or convalescent COVID-19. The V gene is TRBV4-3, the J gene TRBJ2-1; TRBD1 agrees at 8 bases. In DNA, the CDR3 is TGCGCCAGCGGACAGGGATCATCCTACAATGAGCAGTTCTTC. It yields the protein CASGQGSSYNEQFF.